A single sample gave rise to the 27 T cell receptor beta chains below, sequenced in a study of blood T cell repertoires in COVID-19. Measured with immunoSEQ multiplex PCR; TCRdb has only the in-frame clones, and not every one. The sample holds 20,000 to 30,000 clones, about 90% seen once. The sample was peripheral blood. Receptor source: a man in his 70s with acute or convalescent COVID-19.

In this sample, this clone turned up once. This chain joins TRBV18 and TRBJ2-7; tentative D call: TRBD2 (6 bases). Germline V gene sequence: CDR1 KGHSH, CDR2 LQKENI. This CDR3 contains 14 residues. With 2 bases removed from V and 0 bases from J, the gap between germline ends came to 8 bases. The CDR3 here is CASSPGTHSYEQYF. The CDR3 DNA follows: TGTGCCAGCTCACCAGGGACTCACTCCTACGAGCAGTACTTC.

The table lists this clone with a count of one. The rearrangement joins TRBV12-3 or TRBV12-4 to TRBJ1-5; 7 bases agree with TRBD1. V trimming: 6 bases; J trimming: 2 bases; junction bases outside the gene matches: 1. The CDR3 is made up of 13 amino acids. The CDR3 sequence is CASRTGGNQPQHF. In DNA form, the CDR3 reads TGTGCCAGCAGAACAGGGGGCAATCAGCCCCAGCATTTT.

The chain uses TRBV18 and TRBJ1-5, with D perhaps matching TRBD1 (5 bases). V was shortened by 3 bases and J by 3 bases, with 9 bases between the two germline ends. Germline CDR1 KGHSH, CDR2 LQKENI. There are 14 residues in the CDR3. This CDR3 reads CASSPARANQPQHF. CDR3 bases: TGTGCCAGCTCACCTGCCAGGGCCAATCAGCCCCAGCATTTT.

The chain links TRBV3-1 (or the pseudogene TRBV3-2) to TRBJ2-7, with D possibly TRBD2 on 5 matching bases. V lost 0 bases to trimming and J lost 2 bases, with 11 bases between them. Germline CDR1 reads LGHDT; CDR2 reads YNNKEL (reference sequence). This CDR3 is 15 amino acids long. The CDR3: CASSQETQTTYEQYF. CDR3 nucleotides: TGTGCCAGCAGCCAAGAGACGCAGACTACCTACGAGCAGTACTTC.

Comments on this clone: At one end the junction does not follow the germline gene, possibly because of a read error. The rearrangement uses TRBV7-7 and TRBJ2-2, with 7 nucleotides matching TRBD1. Germline CDR1 SSHAT, CDR2 FNYEAQ (reference sequence). This CDR3 region has 15 residues. The CDR3 nucleotides are TGTGCTAGCAGCAAAAAGGGACAGCCCTCCGGGGAGCTGTTTTTT. It specifies CASSKKGQPSGELFF.

J is TRBJ2-1 and V is TRBV11-2; TRBD2 matches 12 bases. V lost 8 bases to trimming and J lost 8 bases; unmatched junction nucleotides: 10. The CDR3 spans 15 residues. Germline CDR1 and CDR2: SGHAT and FQNNGV. CDR3 sequence (DNA): TGTGCCAGCGGACTGACTAGCGGGAGATCGGATGAGCAGTTCTTC. Protein sequence: CASGLTSGRSDEQFF.

This rearrangement joins TRBV28 to TRBJ1-5, with 7 nucleotides matching TRBD1. This CDR3 is 14 amino acids long. CDR1 MDHEN and CDR2 SYDVKM come from the germline V gene. V shed 3 bases and J 5 bases; nucleotides not matched to a gene: 4. The CDR3 reads CASSFLRGDQPQHF. CDR3 DNA: TGTGCCAGCAGTTTCCTCAGGGGGGATCAGCCCCAGCATTTT. Full variable domain (rest looked up from reference TRBV28 and TRBJ1-5): DVKVTQSSRYLVKRTGEKVFLECVQDMDHENMFWYRQDPGLGLRLIYFSYDVKMKEKGDIPEGYSVSREKKERFSLILESASTNQTSMYLCASSFLRGDQPQHFGDGTRLSIL.

The V and J genes are TRBV3-1 (or the pseudogene TRBV3-2) and TRBJ2-3; 8 bases map to TRBD1. The ends lost 4 bases at V and 1 base at J; junction bases unmatched: 7. Germline CDR1 is LGHDT and CDR2 is YNNKEL (reference sequence). The CDR3 extends over 16 amino acids. The CDR3 DNA sequence: TGTGCCAGCAGCCGAAGGGACAGGCTACGCACAGATACGCAGTATTTT. This gives the protein CASSRRDRLRTDTQYF.

This rearrangement joins TRBV6-2 or TRBV6-3 to TRBJ1-5, with 7 bases fitting TRBD1. This CDR3 is 13 amino acids long. The germline V gene encodes CDR1 MNHEY and CDR2 SVGEGT. Trimming at V came to 6 bases and at J to 6 bases, leaving 5 bases not matched to a gene. CDR3 nucleotides: TGTGCCAGCAGCTTGACAGGGCCTCAGCCCCAGCATTTT. This translates into CASSLTGPQPQHF.

The chain carries TRBV11-2 and TRBJ2-5; 15 bases match TRBD2. Trimming at V came to 5 bases and at J to 2 bases, leaving 6 bases not matched to a gene. The CDR3 is 17 residues long. Germline CDR1 is SGHAT and CDR2 is FQNNGV. The CDR3: CASSPGTSGGKQETQYF. The CDR3 DNA reads as TGTGCCAGCAGCCCGGGGACTAGCGGGGGGAAACAAGAGACCCAGTACTTC.

V gene TRBV7-3 combines with J gene TRBJ2-1; the D gene is possibly TRBD2 (6 bases). V was clipped by 5 bases and J by 5 bases, with 10 bases between them. This CDR3 is built from 13 residues. CDR1 SGHTA and CDR2 FQGTGA come from the germline V gene. CDR3 amino acids: CASSPGLNNEQFF. CDR3 DNA sequence: TGTGCCAGCAGCCCGGGACTGAACAATGAGCAGTTCTTC.

The chain combines TRBV14 with TRBJ1-2, with D perhaps matching TRBD1 (6 bases). V lost 0 bases, J lost 7 bases, and 12 bases lay in between. This CDR3 has 14 residues. Germline values: CDR1 SGHDN, CDR2 FVKESK. The CDR3 DNA reads as TGTGCCAGCAGCCAAGATCTACAGGGCAGTGGCTACACCTTC. It encodes CASSQDLQGSGYTF.

This clone was picked up a small number of times. The chain employs TRBV24-1 and TRBJ2-2; 9 nucleotides agree with TRBD1. The CDR3 length is 15 residues. V trimming: 3 bases; J trimming: 7 bases; junction bases outside the gene matches: 5. Germline-derived CDR1 and CDR2 are KGHDR and SFDVKD. The CDR3 region is CATSDPTGGIGELFF. The CDR3 DNA reads as TGTGCCACCAGTGATCCGACAGGGGGTATCGGGGAGCTGTTTTTT.

V gene TRBV18 combines with J gene TRBJ1-1, with TRBD1 matching over 8 bases. The CDR3 is 16 residues long. V lost 4 bases to trimming and J lost 3 bases; unmatched junction nucleotides: 10. Germline CDR1 is KGHSH and CDR2 is LQKENI. The CDR3 sequence is CASSQGQGRGDTEAFF. The CDR3 DNA reads TGTGCCAGCTCACAAGGACAGGGAAGGGGTGACACTGAAGCTTTCTTT.

CDR3 sequence reads: CASSPYRDGYTF. The CDR3 DNA sequence: TGTGCCAGCTCACCCTACAGGGATGGCTACACCTTC. J is TRBJ1-2 and V is TRBV18, with a tentative D call TRBD1 (6 bases). The germline gives CDR1 KGHSH, CDR2 LQKENI. The CDR3 is 12 residues long. Trimming left V 3 bases short and J 6 bases short, with 8 bases between.

This clone was detected a few times. The CDR3 region is CATSRTAGETQYF. The CDR3 DNA reads TGTGCCACCAGCAGAACGGCCGGGGAGACCCAGTACTTC. The chain has TRBV15 and TRBJ2-5; no reliable D call. Trimming cost V 2 bases and J 5 bases, with 9 bases left between them. Per germline, CDR1 LNHNV and CDR2 YYDKDF (reference sequence). This CDR3 has 13 amino acids.

The chain couples TRBV11-3 to TRBJ2-3; the match to TRBD2 covers 8 bases. Germline assignment: CDR1 SGHNT and CDR2 YENEEA. This CDR3 spans 13 amino acids. The ends lost 0 bases at V and 11 bases at J; junction bases unmatched: 4. CDR3 sequence: CASSLDDSGRQYF. CDR3 DNA sequence: TGTGCCAGCAGCTTAGATGACAGCGGGAGGCAGTATTTT.

This clone was recorded a few times. The chain combines TRBV24-1 with TRBJ1-3; no firm D call. Germline loops: CDR1 KGHDR, CDR2 SFDVKD. The CDR3 loop spans 19 amino acids. Trimming shortened V by 6 bases and J by 1 base, and 24 bases separated the two germline ends. The CDR3 region has the DNA TGTGCCACCAGTTTGATTCATTTTGACCGGGGTGTTTCTGGAAACACCATATATTTT. It codes for CATSLIHFDRGVSGNTIYF.

The chain is built from TRBV7-8 and TRBJ1-2; maybe TRBD1 (5 bases). The V end was cut by 5 bases, the J end by 8 bases, with 9 bases between. Germline V gives CDR1 SGHVS, CDR2 FQNEAQ. The CDR3 runs 11 residues. The CDR3 loop reads CASSGRGGYTF. In DNA, the CDR3 is TGTGCCAGCAGCGGGAGGGGCGGCTACACCTTC.

The rearrangement uses TRBV6-1 and TRBJ2-3; 15 positions agree with TRBD2. The ends lost 4 bases at V and 4 bases at J; junction bases unmatched: 3. The CDR3 sequence is 16 residues long. Germline V CDR1 and CDR2: MNHNS, SASEGT. CDR3 DNA: TGTGCCAGCAGTGGGACTAGCGGGAGGGCCCCAGATACGCAGTATTTT. Translated, it gives CASSGTSGRAPDTQYF.

The chain joins TRBV11-3 to TRBJ2-2, with no clear D. V lost 5 bases and J 5 bases, leaving 9 bases between the germline ends. CDR1 is SGHNT and CDR2 is YENEEA in the germline V gene. The CDR3 runs to 13 residues. The CDR3 protein is CASSQRPTGELFF. CDR3 coding DNA: TGTGCCAGCAGCCAGAGGCCGACCGGGGAGCTGTTTTTT.

The genes are TRBV28 and TRBJ2-3; D might be TRBD1 (6 bases). The CDR3 is made up of 12 amino acids. The V gene's germline CDR1 is MDHEN and CDR2 SYDVKM. With 9 bases removed from V and 7 bases from J, the gap between germline ends came to 14 bases. For the CDR3, the DNA is TGTGCCAGTTCCCGGGACATCAATACGCAGTATTTT. Amino acids: CASSRDINTQYF.

The chain uses TRBV5-1 and TRBJ1-4; TRBD1 agrees at 7 bases. This CDR3 spans 13 amino acids. V shed 7 bases and J 7 bases; nucleotides not matched to a gene: 7. Germline loops: CDR1 SGHRS, CDR2 YFSETQ. CDR3 sequence reads: CASQGGPGEKLFF. CDR3 DNA sequence: TGCGCCAGCCAGGGGGGCCCGGGTGAAAAACTGTTTTTT. The whole variable domain, remainder taken from reference TRBV5-1 and TRBJ1-4, is KAGVTQTPRYLIKTRGQQVTLSCSPISGHRSVSWYQQTPGQGLQFLFEYFSETQRNKGNFPGRFSGRQFSNSRSEMNVSTLELGDSALYLCASQGGPGEKLFFGSGTQLSVL.

This chain uses TRBV10-3 with TRBJ2-1; 15 nucleotides agree with TRBD2. CDR1 ENHRY and CDR2 SYGVKD come from the germline V gene. The CDR3 runs 15 residues. Trimming removed 8 bases from V and 7 bases from J; junction bases left unmatched: 6. The CDR3 reads CAIGQGTSGRNEQFF. In DNA, the CDR3 is TGTGCCATCGGTCAGGGGACTAGCGGGAGGAATGAGCAGTTCTTC.

On this clone: Sequence at one end of the junction differs from germline and may be a read error. The same CDR3 also results from other DNA sequences found in this sample. This chain joins TRBV10-1 and TRBJ1-4; 11 positions match TRBD1. This CDR3 spans 18 amino acids. Per the germline V gene, CDR1 is WNHNN and CDR2 is SYGVQD (reference sequence). The CDR3 DNA is TGCGCCAGCAGCGAGTCGAACCGGCCGAGGACAGGGGGCGAAAAACTGTTTTTT. Translated, it gives CASSESNRPRTGGEKLFF.

This clone was found once. This rearrangement joins TRBV28 to TRBJ2-7; TRBD2 matches 10 bases. Per the germline V gene, CDR1 is MDHEN and CDR2 is SYDVKM. This CDR3 spans 16 amino acids. With 5 bases clipped from V and 2 bases from J, the junction kept 9 bases outside the gene matches. The DNA of the CDR3 is TGTGCCAGCAGTGCCCCCCGGACTAGCGGAACCTACGAGCAGTACTTC. Amino acids: CASSAPRTSGTYEQYF.

The CDR3 nucleotides are TGTGCCAGCAGCGTAGACCTAGCGGGGGACAATGAGCAGTTCTTC. Its protein product is CASSVDLAGDNEQFF. The chain recombines TRBV9 with TRBJ2-1; 10 bases align to TRBD2. Germline trimming cut 0 bases from V and 5 bases from J; bases unmatched to any gene: 2. The germline V gene encodes CDR1 SGDLS and CDR2 YYNGEE. The CDR3 sequence is 15 residues long.